The 19 T cell receptor beta chains given below trace back to one sample, sequenced in a study of cytomegalovirus exposure and HLA in healthy donors. PCR employed 60 Vbeta and 13 Jbeta primers. Sequencing used immunoSEQ multiplex PCR; TCRdb keeps in-frame clones, though not all of them. This sample has about 120,000 clones, with around 82% found just once. Sequencing used PBMCs. These receptors all come from a woman in her 40s in good health and CMV-seropositive.

The chain has TRBV10-2 and TRBJ2-1; a possible D gene is TRBD2 (6 bases). Germline assignment: CDR1 WSHSY and CDR2 SAAADI. This CDR3 has 17 residues. V was cut by 6 bases and J by 4 bases, with 22 bases left in between. CDR3 sequence: CASSGGGNRRGYNEQFF. CDR3 DNA: TGCGCCAGCAGCGGAGGAGGGAATAGGCGAGGGTACAATGAGCAGTTCTTC.

The chain couples TRBV5-1 to TRBJ2-7, with TRBD1 matching over 9 bases. CDR3 size: 14 residues. In germline, CDR1 is SGHRS, CDR2 YFSETQ. V shed 0 bases and J 6 bases; nucleotides not matched to a gene: 4. The CDR3 protein is CASSLGTGVGEQYF. CDR3 nucleotide sequence: TGCGCCAGCAGCTTGGGGACAGGGGTGGGCGAGCAGTACTTC.

The chain joins TRBV25-1 to TRBJ2-2; 9 positions match TRBD1. Looked up from germline, CDR1 is MGHDK and CDR2 is SYGVNS. The ends lost 5 bases at V and 2 bases at J; junction bases unmatched: 6. CDR3 length equals 16 residues. The CDR3 spells CASSKGQGANTGELFF. In DNA form, the CDR3 reads TGTGCCAGCAGTAAGGGACAGGGAGCAAACACCGGGGAGCTGTTTTTT.

This sequence joins TRBV19 and TRBJ2-4, with 11 positions matching TRBD2. The trim removed 3 bases at V and 1 base at J, leaving 17 bases unmatched. CDR3 length equals 21 residues. CDR1 and CDR2 from the germline V gene are LNHDA and SQIVND (reference sequence). The CDR3 coding sequence is TGTGCCAGTAGTATGGCAAGGGCTAGCGGGAGGAAGGGCTACGCCAAAAACATTCAGTACTTC. This codes for CASSMARASGRKGYAKNIQYF.

V and J are TRBV19 and TRBJ1-4; D not resolved. The CDR3 has 14 residues. The V end lost 5 bases, the J end lost 8 bases, and 15 bases lay between the germline ends. Looked up from germline, CDR1 is LNHDA and CDR2 is SQIVND (reference sequence). This chain's CDR3 is CASSAGSEVEKLFF. CDR3 nucleotides: TGTGCCAGTAGTGCGGGTTCGGAGGTAGAAAAACTGTTTTTT.

In this sample, this clone turned up a few times. The chain combines TRBV7-8 with TRBJ2-5; 7 nucleotides match TRBD1. In germline, CDR1 is SGHVS, CDR2 FQNEAQ. The CDR3 runs 13 residues. V was clipped by 4 bases and J by 2 bases; unmatched bases: 1. CDR3 bases: TGTGCCAGCAGCTCGGGACAGCAAGAGACCCAGTACTTC. Protein: CASSSGQQETQYF.

The rearrangement joins TRBV6-4 to TRBJ2-1, with 10 positions matching TRBD1. Germline V lookup: CDR1 MRHNA, CDR2 SNTAGT. The CDR3 has 16 residues. V lost 7 bases, J lost 8 bases, and 14 bases stayed unmatched. For the CDR3, the DNA is TGTGCCAGCACCCGTTGGAGGACAGGGGGATTGGATGAGCAGTTCTTC. It encodes CASTRWRTGGLDEQFF.

The chain combines TRBV4-2 with TRBJ2-5; possible D gene TRBD1, 6 bases. With 2 bases removed from V and 4 bases from J, the gap between germline ends came to 11 bases. CDR3 length: 14 amino acids. Germline loops: CDR1 LGHNA, CDR2 YNFKEQ. CDR3 amino acids: CASSQPGTLETQYF. In nucleotides, the CDR3 is TGTGCCAGCAGCCAACCCGGGACACTAGAGACCCAGTACTTC.

The chain has TRBV18 and TRBJ1-1; D possibly corresponds to TRBD1 (6 bases). Trimming cost V 1 base and J 1 base, with 10 bases left between them. This CDR3 contains 15 residues. The germline V gene has CDR1 KGHSH and CDR2 LQKENI. The CDR3 bases are TGTGCCAGCTCACCACGGAGGACAGAGAACACTGAAGCTTTCTTT. Amino acid sequence: CASSPRRTENTEAFF.

The J gene is TRBJ2-2, the V gene TRBV5-1; D remains ambiguous. V lost 3 bases and J 3 bases, leaving 9 bases between the germline ends. CDR1 is SGHRS and CDR2 is YFSETQ in the germline V gene. The CDR3 length is 14 residues. CDR3 protein: CASSSYSDTGELFF. The CDR3 coding sequence is TGCGCCAGCAGCTCGTACAGTGACACCGGGGAGCTGTTTTTT. Full variable domain (outside the CDR3, taken from reference TRBV5-1 and TRBJ2-2): KAGVTQTPRYLIKTRGQQVTLSCSPISGHRSVSWYQQTPGQGLQFLFEYFSETQRNKGNFPGRFSGRQFSNSRSEMNVSTLELGDSALYLCASSSYSDTGELFFGEGSRLTVL.

The chain carries TRBV7-9 and TRBJ1-4; 8 positions match TRBD1. J gave up 8 bases and V 5 bases, and 7 bases lay outside the gene matches. The CDR3 has 14 residues. The germline V gene has CDR1 SEHNR and CDR2 FQNEAQ (reference sequence). The CDR3 DNA reads as TGTGCCAGCAGCGAGGACAGGGTGGGGGAAAAACTGTTTTTT. This gives the protein CASSEDRVGEKLFF.

J is TRBJ2-7 and V is TRBV28; TRBD2 might be the D (6 bases). CDR3 length equals 14 residues. In germline, CDR1 is MDHEN, CDR2 SYDVKM. The germline V and J ends were trimmed by 3 bases and 1 base, with 10 bases remaining between them. This CDR3 is CASSLGTGSYEQYF. CDR3 sequence (DNA): TGTGCCAGCAGTTTGGGGACTGGGTCCTACGAGCAGTACTTC.

The chain links TRBV10-3 to TRBJ1-5, with 7 bases fitting TRBD1. The CDR3 has 15 residues. The V gene's germline CDR1 is ENHRY and CDR2 SYGVKD. V dropped 5 bases and J dropped 5; count of bases not matched to a gene: 9. The CDR3 DNA reads TGTGCCATCAGTCCTGACAGGGTATCCCATCAGCCCCAGCATTTT. This translates into CAISPDRVSHQPQHF.

This clone appeared a few times. The rearrangement uses TRBV29-1 and TRBJ2-7; TRBD1 aligns across 7 bases. V lost 4 bases, J lost 4 bases, and 10 bases stayed unmatched. Germline V gene sequence: CDR1 SQVTM, CDR2 ANQGSEA. The CDR3 length is 14 residues. CDR3 coding DNA: TGCAGCGTTGGAGGGACAGTGGGACGGTACGAGCAGTACTTC. Translated, it gives CSVGGTVGRYEQYF.

J is TRBJ2-5 and V is TRBV6-5, with 8 bases aligning to TRBD1. CDR1 and CDR2 (germline): MNHEY, SVGAGI. V dropped 5 bases and J dropped 5; count of bases not matched to a gene: 7. The CDR3 has 14 residues. In DNA, the CDR3 is TGTGCCAGCAGTAGGACAGGGCTATTGGAGACCCAGTACTTC. Translated, it gives CASSRTGLLETQYF.

This clone turned up a few times. The rearrangement uses TRBV5-1 and TRBJ1-1; D remains ambiguous. Germline-derived CDR1 and CDR2 are SGHRS and YFSETQ. V dropped 2 bases and J dropped 6 bases, with 8 bases sitting between them. The CDR3 consists of 12 residues. The CDR3 DNA reads as TGCGCCAGCAGCTTTTCGGGTTCTGAAGCTTTCTTT. Translating gives CASSFSGSEAFF.

The gene calls are TRBV10-3 and TRBJ2-5; TRBD1 is a possible D gene (6 bases). The CDR3 covers 15 residues. Germline assignment: CDR1 ENHRY and CDR2 SYGVKD. Trimming took off 2 bases at V and 5 bases at J, with 15 bases between the two ends. In DNA form, the CDR3 reads TGTGCCATCAGTGAGCCGAAAGGGGGTCTGGAGACCCAGTACTTC. Translating it yields CAISEPKGGLETQYF.

The genes are TRBV7-2 and TRBJ2-5; a possible D gene is TRBD1 (5 bases). The germline V and J ends were trimmed by 7 bases and 5 bases, with 23 bases remaining between them. This CDR3 is built from 16 residues. CDR1 is SGHTA and CDR2 is FQGNSA in the germline V gene. CDR3 in amino acids: CASTTGLSGSEETQYF. The CDR3 region has the DNA TGTGCCAGCACCACCGGTTTGTCAGGGTCTGAGGAGACCCAGTACTTC.

The chain couples TRBV7-8 to TRBJ2-2; the match to TRBD1 covers 8 bases. Germline CDR1 and CDR2: SGHVS and FQNEAQ. Trimming removed 5 bases from V and 6 bases from J; junction bases left unmatched: 8. The CDR3 has 15 residues. The CDR3 nucleotides read TGTGCCAGCAGCCTCCGGACAGGGAGTGCCGGGGAGCTGTTTTTT. It codes for CASSLRTGSAGELFF.